Given below is one TCR beta chain in context. Its antigen remains undetermined. The input lacks base qualities; no much larger clone sits a single base away. Sequences SGHRS (CDR1) and YFSETQ (CDR2) are obtained from the germline V gene. The CDR3 measures 16 amino acids from cysteine to phenylalanine. Of the read, only the CDR3 DNA is kept; its 48 bases are in frame from base 1. V and J are trimmed by 0 bases and 3 bases, and the gene matches miss 5 bases of the junction. The data belong to a study of cytomegalovirus exposure and HLA in healthy donors (dated by TCRdb to the late 2010s). In the study overall: According to an earlier analysis of several hundred of the donors, 150 million to 200 million T cells yielded 120 million or so unique TCR beta sequences and approximately 300 Gb of sequence data. An early release covering roughly 640 HLA-typed donors comprised roughly 300 gigabases of sequencing data and around 80 million unique TCR sequences. Of the 300 to 450 genotyped donors, around 81% fell in the genetic ancestry cluster associated with self-reported Caucasian donors. The study was designed to test whether signatures of past pathogen exposure could be identified by cataloging public T cell receptors. The study profiled the T cell repertoires of around 700 subjects by immunosequencing and related them to cytomegalovirus serostatus. In addition to the first cohort of 650 to 800 subjects, a separate validation cohort of approximately 110 different subjects was used. High-throughput TCR immunosequencing, statistical association of individual TCRs with disease status, and machine learning were combined to predict cytomegalovirus infection status. In a later analysis, previously published TCR beta repertoires from some 640 donors were re-analyzed and high-resolution HLA genotyping was added so that TCR occurrence patterns could be studied. The later analysis used no new phenotypic data to find candidate immune exposures, relying instead on TCR beta sequences and their occurrence across donors. In an earlier analysis of 500 to 650 of the donors, high-throughput TCR beta sequencing was used to judge whether each TCR beta V gene segment behaved as functional or pseudogenic. Alongside the repertoire data, information on donor age, sex, ethnicity and CMV serostatus was compiled. Genome-wide SNP genotypes for about three fifths of the roughly 670 donors were used in a later genetic analysis, which treated that subset as a discovery cohort. All discovery cohort repertoires had been generated on a single sequencing platform. Both class I and class II loci were covered by HLA typing, at four-digit resolution. Typing coverage varied by locus: about 629-640 donors for A, B, C, DRB1 and DQB1; more than 500 for DQA1; about 600 for DPA1; around 450 for DPB1. Four or five DR-DQ haplotypes were handled as single units for association and clustering because linkage in the cohort was strong. Among 350 to 400 genotyped donors of the cohort, an average of about 240,000 unique TCR beta nucleotide sequences were sequenced per donor, around 20% of them non-productive. Broader findings and caveats from the paper: Several of the top co-occurrence clusters appeared to be linked to parvovirus B19, influenza, CMV and Epstein-Barr virus, according to a later analysis. Linkage disequilibrium might explain the correlated functional status among segregating V segments, but an unknown experimental factor could not be excluded. A later analysis found that HLA-associated TCR beta chains were more clonally expanded and had lower generation probabilities than equally common non-associated chains. Cytomegalovirus status was reported to be diagnosed by the classifier with high specificity and sensitivity in both the original and validation cohorts. Assigning TCR associations to individual alleles was difficult when HLA alleles, especially DR and DQ, strongly co-occurred. A later analysis found that TCR association rates varied across HLA loci, with DRB1 alleles showing the most associated TCRs and HLA-C alleles the fewest. Broadly in line with IMGT annotations, most TCR beta V segments showed up in productive rearrangements about 87% or about 30% of the time in an earlier analysis of several hundred of the donors. A later analysis found that most CMV-associated TCR beta chains appeared HLA-restricted, with HLA associations seemingly driven largely by CMV exposure. Some IMGT-functional V segments, including TRBV6-2 and TRBV6-3, could not be distinguished by the 87-base-pair reads and were therefore excluded. In a later genetic analysis, fewer N-insertions in productive TCRs were reported among donors in an Asian-associated ancestry cluster than the 666-donor mean. In a later analysis, 15,000 to 20,000 TCR beta sequences were associated with specific HLA alleles at a false discovery rate of 0.05. In this cohort, only TCR beta chains were sequenced, and detectable features were limited by the absence of alpha or paired-chain data. Most TCR sequences were seen in very few donors, while some public TCRs were found in many individuals. Three of the identified cytomegalovirus-associated TCR beta chains were confirmed in vitro to be specific for cytomegalovirus antigens. The only immune exposure information available for the cohort was CMV serostatus. Sequencing depth was assumed to be roughly uniform across donors in the presence/absence analyses, though that assumption may not hold. An association between a missense DCLRE1C variant and V-gene and J-gene trimming of TCR beta chains was found in a later genetic analysis and replicated in an independent cohort. The authors suggested that the approach could potentially be generalized to other disease states and immunological phenotypes. In the study, 150 to 200 TCR beta chains were listed as associated with cytomegalovirus. Because counts were too low, more than 15 rarely observed V segments, including chromosome 9 orphons, were excluded from the earlier analysis of 587 of the donors. Because HLA typing was missing for some donors at each locus, association tests included only the typed subset. A cluster of highly shared sequence variants was judged likely to represent a technical artifact of the sequencing pipeline. A further reported finding was that TCR beta sequences accurately predicted the HLA-A and HLA-B alleles for most subjects in the first cohort.

The cohort consisted of 600 or so healthy bone marrow donors. All cohort members were sampled while nominally healthy, although unrecorded immune exposures were likely present. The donor was CMV seronegative and belonged to the group of 380 or so seronegative cohort members. Each donor provided a peripheral blood sample, and peripheral blood mononuclear cells were used for TCR beta sequencing. The Qiagen DNeasy Blood Extraction Kit was used to extract genomic DNA from the blood cell samples. Library construction relied on the immunoSEQ multiplex PCR assay. A mixture of 60 forward primers for TCR Vbeta segments and 13 reverse primers for TCR Jbeta segments was used in the multiplex PCR. The CDR3 region of rearranged TCR beta genes was amplified from genomic DNA with a multiplex PCR assay. The Illumina HiSeq System was used to sequence the amplified TCR beta libraries as 87-base-pair reads. Per the original workflow: A later analysis tallied roughly 80 million unique TCR beta chains across the 666 repertoires, and about 10 million of those chains were shared by two or more donors. To remove PCR and sequencing errors, raw reads were error-corrected and collapsed into unique sequences using a nearest-neighbor algorithm that merged closely related sequences. V, D and J gene segments were assigned by aligning CDR3 sequences to IMGT reference sequences. For a sequence to be retained, a match of at least six nucleotides to both a V gene segment and a J gene segment was required. A rearrangement was called productive if the CDR3 had no stop codons and remained in frame with V and J, and every other rearrangement was called non-productive. CDR3 was defined by IMGT convention, running from the second conserved V-encoded cysteine to the conserved J-encoded phenylalanine. Sequences without an unambiguous match to a single V gene segment were excluded from the earlier analysis of several hundred of the donors. In an earlier analysis of several hundred of the donors, V segments were called functional above 56.7% productive rearrangements and were called segregating when the between-donor standard deviation exceeded 5%. A statistical classification framework was built to diagnose cytomegalovirus status from the catalog of TCR beta chain sequences. In a later analysis, TCR nucleotide sequences were compared against IMGT/GENE-DB human TR gene sequences so that V and J genes could be assigned. A later analysis assigned CDR3 sequences and most-parsimonious VDJ recombination scenarios with the TCRdist pipeline. In a later analysis, each TCR beta chain was defined by its CDR3 amino acid sequence together with its V-gene family, and reads without a unique V-gene family were excluded. As a way to deal with suspected cross-contamination and a sequencing artifact, a later analysis dropped roughly 620 nucleotide sequences that were highly shared and had low generation probability. In a later analysis, a clonal expansion index for each public chain was calculated from normalized within-repertoire ranks of inferred template counts. Generation probabilities in a later analysis came from a VDJ recombination model fitted to out-of-frame rearrangements, and those results were checked against IGoR. In a later analysis, TCR-TCR, TCR-HLA and TCR-CMV co-occurrence was scored with hypergeometric tests, and a repertoire-size bias correction was applied to TCR pairs. In a later analysis, false discovery rates were estimated by permuting HLA or CMV assignments 20 times. In a later analysis, co-occurring TCRs were grouped with DBSCAN, and TCRdist sequence similarity was added when clustering was performed within HLA-allele-positive subsets. Repertoires with fewer than 30,000 or more than 120,000 public chains were left out of co-occurrence clustering, as were four to six repertoires with anomalous nucleotide sharing. Held by TCRdb, this immuneACCESS table contains in-frame sequences only and omits some clones. Under half of the omission traces to an unresolved V gene where checked; the cause of the rest is unknown. V and J calls and clone size are copied from that table; D and trimming were computed from the DNA. The sample table contains about 160,000 clones; only one count was recorded for around four fifths of them. About 1.3% of the sample goes to the ten largest clones.

The rearrangement combines TRBV5-1 with TRBJ2-2; 7 bases in the junction line up with TRBD1. Sequences were obtained from PBMCs. The receptor's source is a man younger than 45 in good health and CMV-seronegative. The DNA reads TGCGCCAGCAGCTTGGGCCAGGGGGTTGACACCGGGGAGCTGTTTTTT. Translated, it gives CASSLGQGVDTGELFF. The full variable domain, with segments outside the CDR3 supplied by the reference TRBV5-1 and TRBJ2-2 proteins, appears as KAGVTQTPRYLIKTRGQQVTLSCSPISGHRSVSWYQQTPGQGLQFLFEYFSETQRNKGNFPGRFSGRQFSNSRSEMNVSTLELGDSALYLCASSLGQGVDTGELFFGEGSRLTVL.